These 10 T cell receptor beta chains originate from one sample sequenced in a study of radiotherapy plus CTLA-4 blockade in lung cancer. Sequenced by immunoSEQ multiplex PCR; TCRdb stores in-frame clones only, minus some. Of 35,000 to 45,000 clones listed, about 70% are singletons. The sequencing used peripheral blood, collected from a patient treated with radiotherapy plus ipilimumab. These TCRs come from a human donor with non-small cell lung cancer who had a partial response to radiotherapy plus ipilimumab.

CDR3 bases: TGTGCCAGCAGCTATCTGGGGGGGGCTGGCACTGAAGCTTTCTTT. This gives the protein CASSYLGGAGTEAFF. The V and J genes are TRBV5-4 and TRBJ1-1; weak D call: TRBD1 (6 bases). Trimming shortened V by 3 bases and J by 4 bases, and 16 bases separated the two germline ends. Germline V gives CDR1 SGHNT, CDR2 YYREEE (reference sequence). This CDR3 contains 15 residues.

The chain links TRBV6-6 to TRBJ2-1, with a possible D match to TRBD2 (7 bases). The CDR3 runs to 14 residues. Germline V gives CDR1 MNHNY, CDR2 SVGAGI (reference sequence). The V end lost 6 bases, the J end lost 9 bases, and 18 bases lay between the germline ends. CDR3 residues: CASSRGAGMAEQFF. CDR3 in DNA: TGTGCCAGCAGCCGGGGGGCAGGAATGGCTGAGCAGTTCTTC.

The V and J genes are TRBV9 and TRBJ1-4, with 8 positions matching TRBD1. Germline loops: CDR1 SGDLS, CDR2 YYNGEE. With V trimmed by 3 bases and J by 0 bases, 7 bases remained unmatched. This CDR3 is built from 17 residues. The CDR3 loop is CASSAWTGPATNEKLFF. The DNA of the CDR3 is TGTGCCAGCAGCGCATGGACAGGGCCAGCAACTAATGAAAAACTGTTTTTT.

The V and J genes are TRBV5-6 and TRBJ1-4; TRBD1 agrees at 8 bases. Losses at the gene ends were 4 bases for V and 4 bases for J; bases not matched to a gene: 6. CDR1 and CDR2 from the germline V gene are SGHDT and YYEEEE. There are 15 residues in the CDR3. The CDR3 spells CASSTPTGGNEKLFF. CDR3 nucleotide sequence: TGTGCCAGCAGCACCCCAACAGGGGGTAATGAAAAACTGTTTTTT.

The genes are TRBV20-1 and TRBJ2-7, with a possible D match to TRBD2 (5 bases). The CDR3 extends over 11 amino acids. Trimming took 3 bases from V and 7 from J, leaving 10 bases between them. The V gene's germline CDR1 is DFQATT and CDR2 SNEGSKA (reference sequence). The CDR3 DNA sequence: TGCAGTGCTAGCCTTGAGCGGGAGCAGTACTTC. It encodes CSASLEREQYF.

This clone was counted between two and nine times. The chain recombines TRBV6-1 with TRBJ2-3; D unclear. The CDR3 covers 14 residues. V was cut by 8 bases and J by 1 base, with 13 bases left in between. Germline CDR1 is MNHNS and CDR2 is SASEGT. For the CDR3, the DNA is TGTGCCAGCCGATTGGAGTTTCGCACAGATACGCAGTATTTT. The encoded protein is CASRLEFRTDTQYF.

The gene calls are TRBV10-3 and TRBJ2-3, with 10 bases lining up with TRBD1. The junction had 9 bases not matched to a gene; V was cut back by 6 bases and J by 3 bases. The germline V gene encodes CDR1 ENHRY and CDR2 SYGVKD. This CDR3 is built from 16 residues. The chain's CDR3 is CAISRRTGGMTDTQYF. In DNA, the CDR3 is TGTGCCATCAGCCGACGGACAGGGGGGATGACAGATACGCAGTATTTT.

J is TRBJ2-2 and V is TRBV27; 15 bases map to TRBD2. The V and J ends lost 6 bases and 4 bases, in that order; junction bases with no gene match: 9. The CDR3 is 18 amino acids. Germline assignment: CDR1 MNHEY and CDR2 SMNVEV (reference sequence). The CDR3 DNA reads as TGTGCCAGCAGCCGCTATGGACTAGCGGGGGGGACCACCGGGGAGCTGTTTTTT. As protein: CASSRYGLAGGTTGELFF.

J is TRBJ1-5 and V is TRBV6-5; D unresolved. Looked up from germline, CDR1 is MNHEY and CDR2 is SVGAGI. Deletions cut 7 bases from V and 4 bases from J, with 11 bases between. CDR3 length: 13 amino acids. The CDR3 sequence is CASTPGVNQPQHF. The CDR3 nucleotides are TGTGCCAGCACTCCGGGAGTAAATCAGCCCCAGCATTTT.

The J gene is TRBJ1-3, the V gene TRBV6-1; D is unresolved. CDR3 length equals 16 residues. V lost 2 bases and J lost 7, with 18 bases in between. Looked up from germline, CDR1 is MNHNS and CDR2 is SASEGT. CDR3 nucleotides: TGTGCCAGCAGTGAAAGATTCCCCTTGGAGTTTAACACCATATATTTT. It translates to CASSERFPLEFNTIYF.